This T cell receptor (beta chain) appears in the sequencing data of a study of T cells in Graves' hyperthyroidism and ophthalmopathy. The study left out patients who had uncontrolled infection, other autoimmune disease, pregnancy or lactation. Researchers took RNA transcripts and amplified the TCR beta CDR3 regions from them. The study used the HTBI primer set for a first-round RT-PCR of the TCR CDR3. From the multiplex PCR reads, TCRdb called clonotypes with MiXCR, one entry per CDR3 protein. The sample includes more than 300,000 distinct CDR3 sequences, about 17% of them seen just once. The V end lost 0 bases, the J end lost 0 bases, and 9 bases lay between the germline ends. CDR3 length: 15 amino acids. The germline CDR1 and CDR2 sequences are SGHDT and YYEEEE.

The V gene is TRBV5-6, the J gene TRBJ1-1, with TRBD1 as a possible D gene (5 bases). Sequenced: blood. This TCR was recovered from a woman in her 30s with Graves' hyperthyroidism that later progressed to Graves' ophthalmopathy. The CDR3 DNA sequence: TGTGCCAGCAGCTTGGAGGGGATCATGAACACTGAAGCTTTCTTT. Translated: CASSLEGIMNTEAFF.